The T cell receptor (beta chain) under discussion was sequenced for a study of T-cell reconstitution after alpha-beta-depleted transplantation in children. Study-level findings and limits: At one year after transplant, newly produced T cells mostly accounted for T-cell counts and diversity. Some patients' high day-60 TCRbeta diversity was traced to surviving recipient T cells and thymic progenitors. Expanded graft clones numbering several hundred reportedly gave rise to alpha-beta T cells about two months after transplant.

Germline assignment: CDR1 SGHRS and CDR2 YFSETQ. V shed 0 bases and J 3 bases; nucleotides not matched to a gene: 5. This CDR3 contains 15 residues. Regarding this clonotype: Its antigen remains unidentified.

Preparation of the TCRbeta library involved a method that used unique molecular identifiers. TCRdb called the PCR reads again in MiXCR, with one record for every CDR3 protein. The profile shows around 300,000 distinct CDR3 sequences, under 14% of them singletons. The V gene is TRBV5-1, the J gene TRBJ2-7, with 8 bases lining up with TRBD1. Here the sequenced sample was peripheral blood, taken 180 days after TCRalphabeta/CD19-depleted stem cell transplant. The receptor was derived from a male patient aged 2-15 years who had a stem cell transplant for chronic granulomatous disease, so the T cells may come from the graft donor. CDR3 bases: TGCGCCAGCAGCTTGGAAGCGACAGGGGTCTACGAGCAGTACTTC. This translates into CASSLEATGVYEQYF.